The 27 T cell receptor beta chains given below trace back to one sample, sequenced in a study of T cell clonotyping in hematopoietic cell transplantation. The time point: recipient sample about 28 days before transplant, after cytoreduction. Profiled with immunoSEQ multiplex PCR; TCRdb holds only in-frame clones, not every one. Of tens of thousands of clones listed, roughly 91% are singletons. Source: peripheral blood mononuclear cells, taken before stem cell transplant. The source of these receptors is a man aged 45 to 65 with acute myeloid leukemia. Some clones in this sample may be carry-over from other donors' samples.

The chain links TRBV5-6 to TRBJ2-5; TRBD1 is a possible D gene (6 bases). V dropped 1 base and J dropped 5 bases, with 9 bases sitting between them. The CDR3 is made up of 13 amino acids. Germline-derived CDR1 and CDR2 are SGHDT and YYEEEE. The CDR3 DNA reads TGTGCCAGCAGCTTGACAGGGTCTGAGACCCAGTACTTC. Protein product: CASSLTGSETQYF.

V and J are TRBV29-1 and TRBJ2-3; a weak D match, TRBD1 (6 bases). Trimming stripped 1 base from V and 3 bases from J, with 14 bases between. CDR1 and CDR2 (germline): SQVTM, ANQGSEA. The CDR3 extends over 15 amino acids. CDR3 sequence reads: CSVEGGRGVTDTQYF. The CDR3 DNA follows: TGCAGCGTTGAAGGCGGCAGGGGAGTAACAGATACGCAGTATTTT.

This clone was observed once. This chain links TRBV28 with TRBJ2-3; D remains ambiguous. CDR3 size: 14 residues. V gave up 7 bases and J gave up 3 bases, with 14 bases separating them. Germline V gene data show CDR1 as MDHEN and CDR2 as SYDVKM. The CDR3 sequence: CASTPPALTDTQYF. The CDR3 region has the DNA TGTGCCAGCACCCCTCCGGCCCTGACAGATACGCAGTATTTT.

J is TRBJ1-4 and V is TRBV29-1; D is unresolved. V lost 4 bases and J lost 2, with 11 bases in between. The V gene's germline CDR1 is SQVTM and CDR2 ANQGSEA. The CDR3 runs 14 residues. The CDR3 spells CSVVGGETNEKLFF. The CDR3 bases are TGCAGCGTTGTGGGTGGGGAGACTAATGAAAAACTGTTTTTT.

This clone was counted only a few times. The chain combines TRBV6-5 with TRBJ1-6, with D possibly being TRBD1 (5 bases). Germline loops: CDR1 MNHEY, CDR2 SVGAGI. The V end lost 6 bases, the J end lost 7 bases, and 10 bases lay between the germline ends. The CDR3 contains 13 residues. CDR3: CASRGRENSPLHF. The CDR3 nucleotides read TGTGCCAGCAGAGGCAGGGAGAATTCACCCCTCCACTTT.

CDR3: CASSLTGGMWDTQYF. The CDR3 bases are TGTGCCAGCAGTCTGACAGGGGGCATGTGGGATACGCAGTATTTT. The J gene is TRBJ2-3, the V gene TRBV7-2; 10 nucleotides match TRBD1. The CDR3 is made up of 15 amino acids. Germline lookup yields CDR1 SGHTA and CDR2 FQGNSA. Unmatched junction bases numbered 9, after V lost 6 bases and J lost 6 bases. Full variable domain (missing parts from reference TRBV7-2 and TRBJ2-3): GAGVSQSPSNKVTEKGKDVELRCDPISGHTALYWYRQSLGQGLEFLIYFQGNSAPDKSGLPSDRFSAERTGGSVSTLTIQRTQQEDSAVYLCASSLTGGMWDTQYFGPGTRLTVL.

The V and J genes are TRBV29-1 and TRBJ2-5; 7 positions match TRBD1. Germline V gene data show CDR1 as SQVTM and CDR2 as ANQGSEA. The CDR3 extends over 14 amino acids. Unmatched junction bases numbered 12, after V lost 7 bases and J lost 4 bases. The CDR3 loop reads CSAGAGQAGETQYF. CDR3 in DNA: TGCAGCGCCGGAGCTGGACAGGCCGGAGAGACCCAGTACTTC. The full variable domain, rest sourced from reference TRBV29-1 and TRBJ2-5, is SAVISQKPSRDICQRGTSLTIQCQVDSQVTMMFWYRQQPGQSLTLIATANQGSEATYESGFVIDKFPISRPNLTFSTLTVSNMSPEDSSIYLCSAGAGQAGETQYFGPGTRLLVL.

The V call is TRBV10-3, the J call TRBJ1-2; weak D call: TRBD1 (6 bases). The germline CDR1 and CDR2 sequences are ENHRY and SYGVKD. Trimming cost V 10 bases and J 0 bases, with 15 bases left between them. The CDR3 covers 14 residues. CDR3 in DNA: TGTGCCACCGAGCCCGGGGGGCCTAACTATGGCTACACCTTC. This gives the protein CATEPGGPNYGYTF.

This clone was picked up a small number of times. The chain recombines TRBV9 with TRBJ1-2; no clear D. Germline CDR1 reads SGDLS; CDR2 reads YYNGEE. The CDR3 loop spans 14 amino acids. The ends were cut back, 3 bases at V and 8 bases at J, with 17 bases in the middle. The CDR3 DNA is TGTGCCAGCAGCGGAGCCATAGGGCCCTTCGGCTACACCTTC. Protein sequence: CASSGAIGPFGYTF.

The J gene is TRBJ2-7, the V gene TRBV14; the D gene is possibly TRBD2 (6 bases). Per germline, CDR1 SGHDN and CDR2 FVKESK. This CDR3 spans 15 amino acids. The V gene lost 3 bases and the J gene lost 2 bases, with 14 bases spanning the gap. The CDR3 nucleotides are TGTGCCAGCAGCCAGGGCCGGGACTTTACCTACGAGCAGTACTTC. Protein: CASSQGRDFTYEQYF.

The chain is built from TRBV23-1 and TRBJ1-2; the D gene is possibly TRBD1 (5 bases). TRBV23-1 is reported as an ORF; its role is uncertain. The CDR3 has 13 residues. V was shortened by 8 bases and J by 0 bases, with 10 bases between the two germline ends. For the CDR3, the DNA is TGCGCCAGCCCCGGCAGGGCTAACTATGGCTACACCTTC. Translating it yields CASPGRANYGYTF.

V gene TRBV15 combines with J gene TRBJ2-7; 9 bases match TRBD1. V gave up 4 bases and J gave up 4 bases; unmatched junction bases: 5. The CDR3 runs 14 residues. The germline V gene encodes CDR1 LNHNV and CDR2 YYDKDF (reference sequence). CDR3 sequence reads: CATSNRDREYEQYF. In DNA, the CDR3 is TGTGCCACCAGCAATAGGGACAGGGAATACGAGCAGTACTTC.

A single count supports this clone. The chain uses TRBV10-2 and TRBJ2-6, with 9 nucleotides matching TRBD1. V gave up 4 bases and J gave up 0 bases; unmatched junction bases: 4. Germline CDR1 and CDR2: WSHSY and SAAADI. The length of the CDR3 is 17 residues. The CDR3 region is CASSGTGGDSGANVLTF. Written as DNA, the CDR3 is TGCGCCAGCAGTGGAACAGGGGGCGACTCTGGGGCCAACGTCCTGACTTTC.

This clone was observed a few times. The chain is built from TRBV7-9 and TRBJ1-2; D uncertain. The CDR3 totals 12 residues. V was shortened by 5 bases and J by 8 bases, with 12 bases between the two germline ends. The V gene's germline CDR1 is SEHNR and CDR2 FQNEAQ (reference sequence). The CDR3 DNA reads TGTGCCAGCAGCCCTAAGAGTGGCGGCTACACCTTC. It codes for CASSPKSGGYTF.

The chain employs TRBV12-5 and TRBJ1-1, with D tentatively TRBD1 (5 bases). Per germline, CDR1 LGHNT and CDR2 FRNRAP. The CDR3 length is 14 residues. The V end was cut by 0 bases, the J end by 8 bases, with 13 bases between. CDR3 nucleotide sequence: TGTGCTAGTGGTTTGGTACCGGGAGGGGCCGAAGCTTTCTTT. This gives the protein CASGLVPGGAEAFF.

This CDR3 reads CASSSVLYGYTF. The CDR3 DNA follows: TGTGCCAGCAGTTCAGTCCTCTATGGCTACACCTTC. This chain joins TRBV28 and TRBJ1-2; D is ambiguous. This CDR3 contains 12 residues. Trimming took 4 bases from V and 4 from J, leaving 7 bases between them. Germline CDR1 and CDR2: MDHEN and SYDVKM.

This chain joins TRBV6-1 and TRBJ2-2; 9 nucleotides match TRBD2. Germline-derived CDR1 and CDR2 are MNHNS and SASEGT. Germline trimming cut 6 bases from V and 6 bases from J; bases unmatched to any gene: 8. The CDR3 loop spans 15 amino acids. The CDR3 DNA sequence: TGTGCCAGCAGATGGGGTATAGCGGGAGCCGGGGAGCTGTTTTTT. Amino acid sequence: CASRWGIAGAGELFF.

The count of this clone is one. The gene calls are TRBV28 and TRBJ1-5; TRBD1 might be the D (5 bases). The CDR3 is made up of 17 amino acids. Germline V lookup: CDR1 MDHEN, CDR2 SYDVKM. Trimming left V 5 bases short and J 4 bases short, with 21 bases between. The CDR3 spells CASSPNSGRSLNQPQHF. In DNA, the CDR3 is TGTGCCAGCAGTCCCAATTCGGGACGGAGTCTGAATCAGCCCCAGCATTTT.

The chain links TRBV28 to TRBJ1-1, with D unresolved. Germline lookup yields CDR1 MDHEN and CDR2 SYDVKM. The V end was cut by 6 bases, the J end by 0 bases, with 8 bases between. This CDR3 is 13 amino acids long. CDR3 in DNA: TGTGCCAGCAGAAAGAGCTTGAACACTGAAGCTTTCTTT. Amino acids: CASRKSLNTEAFF.

The genes are TRBV6-1 and TRBJ2-7, with D perhaps TRBD1 (6 bases). V lost 11 bases and J 2 bases, leaving 16 bases between the germline ends. This CDR3 comprises 13 residues. Germline V gives CDR1 MNHNS, CDR2 SASEGT. CDR3 region: CALSVKGAYEQYF. The CDR3 bases are TGTGCCCTCTCAGTGAAGGGGGCCTACGAGCAGTACTTC.

The chain couples TRBV6-6 to TRBJ1-5, with TRBD1 matching 9 bases. The length of the CDR3 is 13 residues. V shed 5 bases, J shed 6 bases, and the junction held 2 bases outside the gene matches. Germline V CDR1 and CDR2: MNHNY, SVGAGI (reference sequence). The CDR3 loop reads CASSPDRGQPQHF. The CDR3 DNA sequence: TGTGCCAGCAGTCCGGACAGGGGTCAGCCCCAGCATTTT.

The chain joins TRBV20-1 to TRBJ2-5, with D hard to call. Germline V CDR1 and CDR2: DFQATT, SNEGSKA (reference sequence). CDR3 length: 11 amino acids. Trimming cost V 5 bases and J 5 bases, with 9 bases left between them. The CDR3 DNA reads as TGCAGTGCTGGACCGGCTGAGACCCAGTACTTC. Translated: CSAGPAETQYF.

The chain joins TRBV6-5 to TRBJ1-3; D gene ambiguous. The CDR3 is 14 amino acids. V shed 0 bases and J shed 10 bases, with 13 bases lying between them. Germline values: CDR1 MNHEY, CDR2 SVGAGI. The CDR3 loop reads CASSYSQDLWTIYF. CDR3 nucleotide sequence: TGTGCCAGCAGTTACTCCCAAGATCTTTGGACCATATATTTT.

This rearrangement joins TRBV5-1 to TRBJ2-7, with D tentatively TRBD2 (5 bases). V was trimmed by 4 bases and J by 2 bases, leaving 16 bases between them. The CDR3 is 15 amino acids. CDR1 and CDR2 (germline): SGHRS, YFSETQ. Written as DNA, the CDR3 is TGCGCCAGCAGCCTTAATCCGGGAAGTACCTACGAGCAGTACTTC. This translates into CASSLNPGSTYEQYF.

A single count supports this clone. V and J are TRBV9 and TRBJ2-3, with D perhaps given as TRBD1 or TRBD2 (5 bases each). Deletions cut 4 bases from V and 2 bases from J, with 11 bases between. The CDR3 runs to 14 residues. The germline gives CDR1 SGDLS, CDR2 YYNGEE. The CDR3 here is CASSPGLTTDTQYF. In DNA form, the CDR3 reads TGTGCCAGCAGCCCGGGGCTTACCACAGATACGCAGTATTTT.

The chain employs TRBV5-1 and TRBJ2-3; D is undetermined. The CDR3 sequence is 15 residues long. V dropped 3 bases and J dropped 4 bases, with 15 bases sitting between them. Germline V gives CDR1 SGHRS, CDR2 YFSETQ. CDR3 nucleotide sequence: TGCGCCAGCAGCTCCGAAGGGTTTATAGCAGATACGCAGTATTTT. It codes for CASSSEGFIADTQYF.

The chain couples TRBV30 to TRBJ1-6; D call uncertain. Germline V CDR1 and CDR2: GTSNPN, SVGIG (reference sequence). With 0 bases removed from V and 9 bases from J, the gap between germline ends came to 9 bases. The CDR3 covers 13 residues. For the CDR3, the DNA is TGTGCCTGGAGTGTACAAGGGAGTTCACCCCTCCACTTT. Its translation: CAWSVQGSSPLHF.